A selection of T cell receptor beta chains follows, all from one sample in a study of breast tumors, draining lymph nodes, adjacent tissues. TCRdb processed the multiplex PCR reads anew with MiXCR; each CDR3 protein has one entry. The profile covers some 200,000 distinct CDR3 sequences, with over 25% appearing a single time and more than 4% taken by the ten largest. Sequencing was carried out using axillary lymph node tissue. These receptors came from a female donor with breast cancer. Some clones in this sample may be carry-over from other donors' samples. Each CDR3 is given with its conserved first and last residue. D genes are given only for firm matches. Only part of the rows carry a size: once, few, many, or a class if the clone is expanded.

CDR3nt,CDR3aa,j_gene,abundance,v_gene,d_gene
TGTGCCTGGAGCCGGACGGACAGTAGCACAGATACGCAGTATTTT,CAWSRTDSSTDTQYF,TRBJ2-3,few,TRBV30,.
TGTGCCAGCAACCTACTAGCACCCGTGGGTCAGCCCCAGCATTTT,CASNLLAPVGQPQHF,TRBJ1-5,.,TRBV2,.
TGTGCCAGCAGCTTAGTTGGGGGACAGGGCTCCTACGAGCAGTACTTC,CASSLVGGQGSYEQYF,TRBJ2-7,many,TRBV7-6,TRBD1
TGTGCCAGCAGTTCGCCTAGCGCTTACTCCTACAATGAGCAGTTCTTC,CASSSPSAYSYNEQFF,TRBJ2-1,.,TRBV28,.
TGTGCCAGCATGAACCGGGCCCTATCCAACTACGAGCAGTACTTC,CASMNRALSNYEQYF,TRBJ2-7,.,TRBV28,.
TGTGCCAGCAGCTTAGAGTCTCGGGGAAACACCATATATTTT,CASSLESRGNTIYF,TRBJ1-3,.,TRBV7-8,.
TGCAGCGTTGGTGCGCAGGGGATTGGCTACACCTTC,CSVGAQGIGYTF,TRBJ1-2,.,TRBV29-1,.
TGTGCCAGCAGCCCTAGGGGGAATGGCTACACCTTC,CASSPRGNGYTF,TRBJ1-2,many,TRBV3-1,.
TGTGCCAGCAAAAAAGCGGGAGTCATCACAGATACGCAGTATTTT,CASKKAGVITDTQYF,TRBJ2-3,many,TRBV6-1,TRBD2
TGTGCCAGCAGCTTGGCCCCCGGAGGCCCGAAGGCTATTACCAAGGATCAGCCCCAGCATTTT,CASSLAPGGPKAITKDQPQHF,TRBJ1-5,many,TRBV5-4,.
TGTGCCAGCAGCTTAGCTTCGGGGAACTCCTACGAGCAGTACTTC,CASSLASGNSYEQYF,TRBJ2-7,many,TRBV7-2,.
TGCAGTGCTAGAGGGCGCGGGACAGGCTATACCTACGAGCAGTACTTC,CSARGRGTGYTYEQYF,TRBJ2-7,many,TRBV20-1,TRBD1
TGTGCCAGCAGTGAACGGCGGGGGGACACAGATACGCAGTATTTT,CASSERRGDTDTQYF,TRBJ2-3,many,TRBV2,TRBD2
TGCAGTGCCAATAAAGCGGGAGACTCCTACGAGCAGTACTTC,CSANKAGDSYEQYF,TRBJ2-7,.,TRBV20-1,TRBD2
TGTGCCAGTAGTATAGATCTTCGGGGAACAACCGGGGAGCTGTTTTTT,CASSIDLRGTTGELFF,TRBJ2-2,many,TRBV19,.
TGCGCCAGCAGCCCCCTTAACGTGGCCAACTCTGGGGCCAACGTCCTGACTTTC,CASSPLNVANSGANVLTF,TRBJ2-6,many,TRBV4-3,.
TGTGCCAGCAGCCAGGGTGTCGCTGGGGCCAACGTCCTGACTTTC,CASSQGVAGANVLTF,TRBJ2-6,many,TRBV7-8,.
TGTGCCTCCGAAGGTAGGGGCAGCGGCTACACCTTC,CASEGRGSGYTF,TRBJ1-2,many,TRBV30,.
TGTGCCAGCAGCTCAGGGACAGGGGCGATTGAGCAGTTCTTC,CASSSGTGAIEQFF,TRBJ2-1,.,TRBV7-2,TRBD1
TGTGCCAGCAGCTTAGATCAGGGAGGGGGCAATGAGCAGTTCTTC,CASSLDQGGGNEQFF,TRBJ2-1,many,TRBV7-4,.
TGCGCCAGCAAAGGGTCGAGGGGTAACACCGGGGAGCTGTTTTTT,CASKGSRGNTGELFF,TRBJ2-2,many,TRBV4-3,.
TGCAGTGCCTCCTTCAACACAGATACGCAGTATTTT,CSASFNTDTQYF,TRBJ2-3,.,TRBV20-1,.
TGCAGTGCTGGCCGGGACAGGGGGCGCGGTAACTATGGCTACACCTTC,CSAGRDRGRGNYGYTF,TRBJ1-2,many,TRBV20-1,TRBD1
TGCAGTGCTAGAGCCTGGCGGAATCAGCCCCAGTACTTC,CSARAWRNQPQYF,TRBJ2-5,.,TRBV20-1,.
TGTGCCAGCATTGGGTTGGAGGGACGACCGGGGGCCGGGGAGCTGTTTTTT,CASIGLEGRPGAGELFF,TRBJ2-2,.,TRBV6-1,.
TGCAGTGCTAGAGAAAGTGTTACGTCCGCCTCCTACAATGAGCAGTTCTTC,CSARESVTSASYNEQFF,TRBJ2-1,many,TRBV20-1,.
TGCAGTGCTCCCCTCGGGACCGGCCATGAAAAACTGTTTTTT,CSAPLGTGHEKLFF,TRBJ1-4,once,TRBV20-1,.
TGCAGTGCTAGAAATTTCGGACCGAGCTCCTACGAGCAGTACTTC,CSARNFGPSSYEQYF,TRBJ2-7,many,TRBV20-1,.
TGCGCCAAGGTGATGAGCGGCTCTGGGGCCAACGTCCTGACTTTC,CAKVMSGSGANVLTF,TRBJ2-6,many,TRBV10-2,.
TGTGCCAGCAGCTTAAGGCGGGTGGCTAACTATGGCTACACCTTC,CASSLRRVANYGYTF,TRBJ1-2,many,TRBV7-8,.
TGTGCCAGCAGCTTAGGGGTCCGGGCGGGAGGGAATTCACCCCTCCACTTT,CASSLGVRAGGNSPLHF,TRBJ1-6,.,TRBV7-8,.
TGCGCCAGCAGCCAAGATGGGCGGGTGGCGCGGGACATATCTCGGGAGACCCAGTACTTC,CASSQDGRVARDISRETQYF,TRBJ2-5,many,TRBV4-3,.
TGTGCCAGCTCGGAGTCCGGGACATTCCCTGGGGACATTCAGTACTTC,CASSESGTFPGDIQYF,TRBJ2-4,.,TRBV18,.
TGTGCCAGCAGCTCTTGGACAGGGGCTGGAAACACCATATATTTT,CASSSWTGAGNTIYF,TRBJ1-3,.,TRBV9,TRBD1
TGCGCCAGCAGATACAGTGGGAATGAGCAGTTCTTC,CASRYSGNEQFF,TRBJ2-1,many,TRBV5-1,.
TGTGCCAGCTCACCAGCGGTCCCGACAGGGAACAATTCACCCCTCCACTTT,CASSPAVPTGNNSPLHF,TRBJ1-6,few,TRBV18,TRBD1
TGTGCCAGCAGGAGAGATTTCGCTAACTATGGCTACACCTTC,CASRRDFANYGYTF,TRBJ1-2,many,TRBV2,.
TGCGCCAGCAGCTTGGACAGTTTGAACACTGAAGCTTTCTTT,CASSLDSLNTEAFF,TRBJ1-1,few,TRBV5-1,.
TGCAGTGCTTTCGACAGGGACCAAGAGACCCAGTACTTC,CSAFDRDQETQYF,TRBJ2-5,many,TRBV20-1,TRBD1
TGTGCCATCAGTGATCAAGCGAGCGGGGGGGCGTACAATGAGCAGTATTTT,CAISDQASGGAYNEQYF,TRBJ2-3,.,TRBV10-3,TRBD2
TGCGCCAGCAGCCAAGATTTGGCAGGTCCAGCTAATGAAAAACTGTTTTTT,CASSQDLAGPANEKLFF,TRBJ1-4,many,TRBV4-3,.
TGCAGTGCTAGAGAGCCGGGATGGGGGCCACGGGGCCTCACAGATACGCAGTATTTT,CSAREPGWGPRGLTDTQYF,TRBJ2-3,.,TRBV20-1,.
TGTGCCAGTTCGCGGACCGGGACAGCTAATTCACCCCTCCACTTT,CASSRTGTANSPLHF,TRBJ1-6,.,TRBV19,TRBD1
TGTGCCAGCAGCAAATCCGGACCGTCAGATACGCAGTATTTT,CASSKSGPSDTQYF,TRBJ2-3,many,TRBV7-3,.